Presented here are 19 T cell receptor beta chains from one specimen sequenced in a study of beta chain features in type 1 diabetes. cDNA synthesis used the whole RNA isolate, giving expressed TCRB sequences. The assay was immunoSEQ multiplex PCR, and TCRdb's table has in-frame clones only and misses some. The data show 130,000 to 150,000 clones, 10% seen once. Specimen: naive CD4+ T cells from blood. The receptors were gathered from a man aged 18 to 35 in good health.

The CDR3 nucleotides read TGTGCCAGCAGCGGGGGGGGGCGTGAGCAGTTCTTC. It translates to CASSGGGREQFF. The chain uses TRBV7-3 and TRBJ2-1, with D tentatively TRBD2 (7 bases). The CDR3 consists of 12 residues. CDR1 is SGHTA, CDR2 FQGTGA, per germline. V was clipped by 5 bases and J by 9 bases, with 11 bases between them.

This clone showed up just a few times. This chain joins TRBV27 and TRBJ1-5; TRBD1 is a possible D gene (5 bases). The CDR3 extends over 13 amino acids. Trimming cost V 4 bases and J 5 bases, with 9 bases left between them. The V gene's germline CDR1 is MNHEY and CDR2 SMNVEV (reference sequence). DNA of the CDR3: TGTGCCAGCAGTTCAGGGCGGTATCAGCCCCAGCATTTT. Its translation: CASSSGRYQPQHF.

The chain uses TRBV5-4 and TRBJ1-6; 7 bases match TRBD1. V was pared by 6 bases and J by 10 bases, with 7 bases of the junction left unmatched. Per the germline V gene, CDR1 is SGHNT and CDR2 is YYREEE (reference sequence). CDR3 length: 13 amino acids. CDR3 loop: CASNDRVGSPLHF. The DNA of the CDR3 is TGTGCCAGCAACGACAGGGTGGGATCACCCCTCCACTTT.

CDR3 sequence reads: CASSQEPRVIEQYF. The CDR3 nucleotides are TGCGCCAGCAGCCAAGAGCCCAGGGTGATCGAGCAGTACTTC. This chain connects TRBV4-1 to TRBJ2-7; the D gene is possibly TRBD1 (5 bases). The V gene lost 0 bases and the J gene lost 6 bases, with 12 bases spanning the gap. Germline V lookup: CDR1 MGHRA, CDR2 YSYEKL. This CDR3 spans 14 amino acids.

The V call is TRBV7-2, the J call TRBJ1-4; 8 nucleotides match TRBD1. Looked up from germline, CDR1 is SGHTA and CDR2 is FQGNSA. This CDR3 contains 15 residues. V gave up 5 bases and J gave up 5 bases; unmatched junction bases: 7. Written as DNA, the CDR3 is TGTGCCAGCAGCCAACGGACAGGGAGAAATGAAAAACTGTTTTTT. This codes for CASSQRTGRNEKLFF.

This clone was counted many times. The V and J genes are TRBV28 and TRBJ2-2; possible D gene TRBD1, 5 bases. Between the trimmed V and J ends, which lost 8 bases and 6 bases, there was a span of 13 bases. CDR3 length: 13 amino acids. CDR1 MDHEN and CDR2 SYDVKM come from the germline V gene. The CDR3 DNA reads TGTGCCAGCTTTTCACAGGTTTCCGGGGAGCTGTTTTTT. It is translated as CASFSQVSGELFF.

The V gene is TRBV6-1, the J gene TRBJ1-2; 7 bases agree with TRBD1. J was trimmed by 7 bases and V by 2 bases; bases with no gene match: 10. This CDR3 has 15 amino acids. Germline lookup yields CDR1 MNHNS and CDR2 SASEGT. Here the CDR3 reads CASSEIDRVLAGYTF. As DNA, the CDR3 is TGTGCCAGCAGTGAAATTGACAGGGTTTTGGCTGGCTACACCTTC.

There are a few counts of this clone. V and J are TRBV5-1 and TRBJ1-1; the D gene is possibly TRBD1 (6 bases). CDR1 is SGHRS, CDR2 YFSETQ, per germline. The V gene lost 0 bases and the J gene lost 7 bases, with 22 bases spanning the gap. The CDR3 extends over 17 amino acids. CDR3 in amino acids: CASSLDLRGGAYDEAFF. CDR3 DNA sequence: TGCGCCAGCAGCTTGGATCTGAGGGGGGGCGCTTACGATGAAGCTTTCTTT. The full variable domain, completed using reference TRBV5-1 and TRBJ1-1, is KAGVTQTPRYLIKTRGQQVTLSCSPISGHRSVSWYQQTPGQGLQFLFEYFSETQRNKGNFPGRFSGRQFSNSRSEMNVSTLELGDSALYLCASSLDLRGGAYDEAFFGQGTRLTVV.

This clone was seen only a few times. The chain employs TRBV5-4 and TRBJ2-3, with 10 bases aligning to TRBD2. The germline V gene encodes CDR1 SGHNT and CDR2 YYREEE (reference sequence). The CDR3 length is 16 residues. Trimming removed 1 base from V and 4 bases from J; junction bases left unmatched: 6. Here the CDR3 reads CASSLRLAGVADTQYF. The CDR3 DNA is TGTGCCAGCAGCTTGAGGCTAGCGGGGGTAGCAGATACGCAGTATTTT.

The V call is TRBV11-2, the J call TRBJ2-7; D possibly corresponds to TRBD1 (5 bases). CDR1 is SGHAT, CDR2 FQNNGV, per germline. Between the trimmed V and J ends, which lost 5 bases and 7 bases, there was a span of 9 bases. The CDR3 covers 11 residues. The chain's CDR3 is CASSTRTEQYF. The CDR3 nucleotides read TGTGCCAGCAGCACCCGGACAGAGCAGTACTTC.

This clone was recorded a few times. Here the CDR3 reads CASSQGQGAYSPLHF. DNA of the CDR3: TGTGCCAGCAGCCAAGGACAGGGGGCTTATTCACCCCTCCACTTT. The chain links TRBV4-2 to TRBJ1-6; 10 bases are a match to TRBD1. The CDR3 spans 15 residues. With 1 base clipped from V and 8 bases from J, the junction kept 2 bases outside the gene matches. Germline V gene data show CDR1 as LGHNA and CDR2 as YNFKEQ.

CDR3: CASRASSGEGPDTQYF. In DNA form, the CDR3 reads TGTGCCAGCAGAGCTTCCAGTGGGGAGGGTCCAGATACGCAGTATTTT. J is TRBJ2-3 and V is TRBV7-2; 7 nucleotides line up with TRBD2. V lost 6 bases and J lost 4; bases outside the gene matches: 13. CDR1 is SGHTA, CDR2 FQGNSA, per germline. The CDR3 has 16 amino acids.

This clone was detected a few times. The J gene is TRBJ2-3, the V gene TRBV9, with D uncertain. V shed 0 bases and J shed 5 bases, with 4 bases lying between them. This CDR3 comprises 12 residues. CDR1 SGDLS and CDR2 YYNGEE come from the germline V gene. For the CDR3, the DNA is TGTGCCAGCAGCGTAGTCGGAGATACGCAGTATTTT. Translation gives CASSVVGDTQYF.

V and J are TRBV7-3 and TRBJ1-6; D gene ambiguous. The CDR3 is made up of 15 amino acids. With 5 bases removed from V and 0 bases from J, the gap between germline ends came to 8 bases. Per the germline V gene, CDR1 is SGHTA and CDR2 is FQGTGA. The CDR3 region has the DNA TGTGCCAGCAGCCTGGCGGGCTCCTATAATTCACCCCTCCACTTT. As protein: CASSLAGSYNSPLHF.

This clone turned up a few times. This chain links TRBV19 with TRBJ2-1; 7 bases fit TRBD2. This CDR3 is built from 15 residues. V lost 7 bases to trimming and J lost 4 bases; unmatched junction nucleotides: 10. Germline V gives CDR1 LNHDA, CDR2 SQIVND (reference sequence). Here the CDR3 DNA reads TGTGCCAGTACCCGAACTAGCGCTCGTTACAATGAGCAGTTCTTC. Its translation: CASTRTSARYNEQFF.

The chain employs TRBV9 and TRBJ1-6; D is possibly TRBD1 (6 bases). The CDR3 has 15 amino acids. Trimming pared 0 bases from V and 6 bases from J, leaving 10 bases between. From germline, CDR1 is SGDLS and CDR2 YYNGEE. The CDR3 here is CASSVGPGANSPLHF. In nucleotides, the CDR3 is TGTGCCAGCAGCGTAGGGCCAGGGGCTAATTCACCCCTCCACTTT.

This clone came up a few times. The rearrangement links TRBV2 to TRBJ1-5; no definite D call. The V end lost 2 bases, the J end lost 9 bases, and 20 bases lay between the germline ends. There are 16 residues in the CDR3. CDR1 SNHLY and CDR2 FYNNEI come from the germline V gene. The CDR3: CASSERRIAVRGPQHF. DNA of the CDR3: TGTGCCAGCAGTGAAAGGAGGATCGCCGTACGGGGGCCCCAGCATTTT.

A few counts support this clone. The V call is TRBV5-6, the J call TRBJ2-7; 10 bases align to TRBD1. From germline, CDR1 is SGHDT and CDR2 YYEEEE. The V segment lost 1 base and the J segment 12 bases; nucleotides outside the gene matches: 10. The length of the CDR3 is 14 residues. This CDR3 reads CASSLRDRGKTGYF. DNA of the CDR3: TGTGCCAGCAGCTTGAGGGACAGGGGAAAAACCGGGTACTTC.

This clone was recorded a few times. The chain has TRBV7-2 and TRBJ2-2; possible D gene TRBD2, 5 bases. CDR3 length: 14 residues. The V end lost 8 bases, the J end lost 6 bases, and 16 bases lay between the germline ends. In germline, CDR1 is SGHTA, CDR2 FQGNSA. In nucleotides, the CDR3 is TGTGCCAGCGGTCCAGGAGGCGTCGCCGGGGAGCTGTTTTTT. Protein sequence: CASGPGGVAGELFF. Using reference TRBV7-2 and TRBJ2-2 for the parts outside the CDR3, the full variable domain is GAGVSQSPSNKVTEKGKDVELRCDPISGHTALYWYRQSLGQGLEFLIYFQGNSAPDKSGLPSDRFSAERTGGSVSTLTIQRTQQEDSAVYLCASGPGGVAGELFFGEGSRLTVL.